This TCR beta chain emerged from a study of blood T cell repertoires in COVID-19 (dated by TCRdb to the early 2020s). In terms of the full investigation: The collaborator samples originated in the United States, Italy and Spain and spanned the acute and convalescent phases of COVID-19. The repertoires were made available in a free public database intended to serve as a resource for research on the immune response to SARS-CoV-2. The material from the prospective study consisted of cDNA or gDNA derived from T cells, B-cell-depleted T cells, or PBMCs. Where available, HLA class I and class II types were taken from metadata supplied by the sample provider and were not determined by assay-based typing. Deeply sampled blood TCRbeta repertoires from subjects exposed to, actively infected with, or recovered from COVID-19 were included in the dataset. Sample metadata almost always included a de-identified subject ID, COVID-19 status, age in years and sex. The samples were drawn from the first 160 participants of the ongoing ImmuneRACE study and from more than 1,000 subjects provided by 6 global collaborators.

In Seattle, one collaborating source enrolled patients while the infection was active and tracked those patients longitudinally over the course of disease. Each collaborating institution followed its own protocols to collect whole blood in K2EDTA tubes. For TCRbeta analysis, collaborators shipped samples in one of three forms: frozen whole blood, isolated PBMCs, or DNA extracted from either of those sample types. Comments on this clone: The antigen this receptor binds is unknown. No much larger clonotype is one base removed from it; base qualities were not supplied.

The V and J ends are trimmed by 6 bases and 6 bases, leaving 21 bases between them. The CDR3 sequence holds 16 residues, the cysteine and phenylalanine included. The kept DNA is CDR3 alone, 48 bases in frame from the first base. The germline V gene gives CDR1 as SGHAT and CDR2 as FQNNGV. Overall study results and their limits: How much clinical and demographic metadata was included differed by source and by participant, and the metadata was provided uncurated.

TCRbeta CDR3 regions were amplified from genomic DNA by means of the immunoSEQ Assay, a bias-controlled multiplex PCR. The paper's data handling went like this. Nucleated cell counts per sample were estimated from amplification of reference gene primers within the assay. To quantify the absolute abundance of each unique TCRbeta CDR3 rearrangement, sequence reads were collapsed and filtered. For each sample, productive Simpson clonality was calculated as the square root of Simpson's diversity index across productive rearrangements. TCRdb mirrors the immuneACCESS table, restricted to in-frame sequences. Some clones are absent from its copies; in checked studies, under half trace to an unresolved V gene, and the reason for the others is unknown. The V and J calls and the clone size are those of that table, but D and trimming were determined from the DNA. The sample table records around 470,000 clones; roughly 87% of these occur just once. The top ten constitute about 0.91% of the sample.

This clonotype originated in a man between 18 and 35 years old with COVID-19, enrolled during active disease. The chain was built from TRBV11-2 and TRBJ2-1; a tentative D call is TRBD1 (5 bases match). What was sequenced was peripheral blood. The CDR3 corresponds to CASSQQDPLWGNEQFF. The sequenced DNA is TGTGCCAGCAGTCAACAGGACCCTCTGTGGGGCAATGAGCAGTTCTTC.